A single sample is the source of the 17 T cell receptor beta chains below, sequenced in a study of identical twins. TCRdb reprocessed the 5' RACE reads via MiXCR and lists one record per CDR3 protein. The profile shows 700,000 or so distinct CDR3 sequences, approximately 22% of them singletons. The same data also went into a second study, on T cells expressing NK-cell markers.

The specimen sequenced was PBMCs. These receptor sequences come from a woman between 18 and 29 years old in good health.

The genes are TRBV3-1 and TRBJ2-1, with 9 positions matching TRBD2. Germline CDR1 LGHDT, CDR2 YNNKEL (reference sequence). This CDR3 contains 18 residues. The trim removed 3 bases at V and 0 bases at J, leaving 9 bases unmatched. CDR3 coding DNA: TGTGCCAGCAGCCACCAAGTAGCGGGGGAGAGCTCCTACAATGAGCAGTTCTTC. Translating it yields CASSHQVAGESSYNEQFF.

The table lists this clonotype with many counts. The rearrangement joins TRBV27 to TRBJ2-7, with a possible D match to TRBD1 (5 bases). Trimming removed 3 bases from V and 4 bases from J, with 10 bases in between. The CDR3 is 13 amino acids. The germline gives CDR1 MNHEY, CDR2 SMNVEV (reference sequence). CDR3 DNA: TGTGCCAGCAGTTTGTCCAGGGCTTACGAGCAGTACTTC. The encoded protein is CASSLSRAYEQYF.

This chain joins TRBV20-1 and TRBJ2-7; 7 bases are a match to TRBD1. Per the germline V gene, CDR1 is DFQATT and CDR2 is SNEGSKA (reference sequence). The CDR3 spans 14 residues. V shed 6 bases, J shed 1 base, and the junction held 9 bases outside the gene matches. The CDR3, as DNA: TGCAGTGCAACAGGGGAAAGAGGGTCCTACGAGCAGTACTTC. This translates into CSATGERGSYEQYF.

The gene calls are TRBV7-6 and TRBJ2-1; the match to TRBD2 covers 9 bases. Germline CDR1 and CDR2: SGHVS and FNYEAQ. The trim removed 0 bases at V and 4 bases at J, leaving 4 bases unmatched. This CDR3 comprises 16 residues. The CDR3 sequence: CASSLARAGGYNEQFF. The CDR3 DNA sequence: TGTGCCAGCAGCTTAGCGAGAGCGGGGGGATACAATGAGCAGTTCTTC. Using reference TRBV7-6 and TRBJ2-1 for the parts outside the CDR3, the full variable domain is GAGVSQSPRYKVTKRGQDVALRCDPISGHVSLYWYRQALGQGPEFLTYFNYEAQQDKSGLPNDRFSAERPEGSISTLTIQRTEQRDSAMYRCASSLARAGGYNEQFFGPGTRLTVL.

V and J are TRBV5-1 and TRBJ2-1; 9 nucleotides match TRBD2. The V and J ends lost 4 bases and 0 bases, in that order; junction bases with no gene match: 14. This CDR3 is built from 19 residues. Per the germline V gene, CDR1 is SGHRS and CDR2 is YFSETQ. DNA for the CDR3: TGCGCCAGCAGCCCCATGGGGGCGGGGGGGGAGAGCTCCTACAATGAGCAGTTCTTC. This sequence encodes CASSPMGAGGESSYNEQFF.

The chain uses TRBV5-1 and TRBJ2-5; D remains ambiguous. Trimming left V 4 bases short and J 9 bases short, with 19 bases between. Germline assignment: CDR1 SGHRS and CDR2 YFSETQ. This CDR3 contains 14 residues. This CDR3 is CASSPPGRMESQYF. The CDR3 nucleotides read TGCGCCAGCAGCCCTCCCGGAAGAATGGAGTCCCAGTACTTC.

The sample holds a few counts of this clonotype. This chain joins TRBV5-1 and TRBJ2-5; 7 nucleotides agree with TRBD2. Germline CDR1 is SGHRS and CDR2 is YFSETQ. The trim removed 0 bases at V and 5 bases at J, leaving 10 bases unmatched. This CDR3 comprises 16 residues. The CDR3 here is CASSLAPSGAGETQYF. The CDR3, as DNA: TGCGCCAGCAGCTTGGCCCCTAGCGGTGCAGGGGAGACCCAGTACTTC.

The chain joins TRBV5-1 to TRBJ1-2, with 9 nucleotides matching TRBD1. This CDR3 comprises 15 residues. V was pared by 1 base and J by 6 bases, with 7 bases of the junction left unmatched. Germline CDR1 and CDR2: SGHRS and YFSETQ. For the CDR3, the DNA is TGCGCCAGCAGCTTGCCGTGGGACAGGGTGGATGGCTACACCTTC. This sequence encodes CASSLPWDRVDGYTF.

There are a few counts of this clonotype. This chain links TRBV20-1 with TRBJ2-3; no definite D call. The germline V gene has CDR1 DFQATT and CDR2 SNEGSKA (reference sequence). The CDR3 runs to 13 residues. V dropped 7 bases and J dropped 0 bases, with 11 bases sitting between them. The DNA for the CDR3 is TGCAGTGTTGAAGCGAGGAGCACAGATACGCAGTATTTT. This codes for CSVEARSTDTQYF.

The V call is TRBV5-5, the J call TRBJ2-7; TRBD1 aligns across 12 bases. V lost 3 bases and J lost 7; bases outside the gene matches: 8. The CDR3 contains 15 residues. CDR1 SGHKS and CDR2 YYEKEE come from the germline V gene (reference sequence). The CDR3 is CASSWVGTGGREQYF. The CDR3 nucleotides are TGTGCCAGCAGCTGGGTCGGGACAGGGGGCCGTGAGCAGTACTTC.

This clonotype was counted at least ten times. The chain carries TRBV10-3 and TRBJ2-7; D ambiguous. The V end was cut by 1 base, the J end by 3 bases, with 4 bases between. Germline V CDR1 and CDR2: ENHRY, SYGVKD. CDR3 size: 12 residues. The CDR3 protein is CAISEWGYEQYF. The CDR3 DNA sequence: TGTGCCATCAGTGAGTGGGGCTACGAGCAGTACTTC.

CDR3 loop: CAILSDRDTDTQYF. The CDR3 nucleotides are TGTGCCATCCTTTCCGACAGGGACACAGATACGCAGTATTTT. This rearrangement joins TRBV12-3 or TRBV12-4 to TRBJ2-3, with 7 positions matching TRBD1. The CDR3 runs to 14 residues. V shed 10 bases, J shed 2 bases, and the junction held 9 bases outside the gene matches.

V usage is TRBV9 and J usage is TRBJ2-7; D may be TRBD1 (6 bases). The V end lost 4 bases, the J end lost 3 bases, and 11 bases lay between the germline ends. This CDR3 spans 13 amino acids. Germline V gene lookup returns CDR1 SGDLS and CDR2 YYNGEE. CDR3 sequence: CASSLGHLYEQYF. CDR3 nucleotides: TGTGCCAGCAGCTTGGGACACCTCTACGAGCAGTACTTC.

This clonotype was recorded at least ten times. The V call is TRBV4-2, the J call TRBJ1-5; a weak D match, TRBD1 (6 bases). Germline CDR1 and CDR2: LGHNA and YNFKEQ. The V end was cut by 3 bases, the J end by 3 bases, with 18 bases between. This CDR3 has 17 amino acids. CDR3 sequence reads: CASSQGHPPLLNQPQHF. The CDR3 DNA is TGTGCCAGCAGCCAGGGACACCCTCCGTTACTCAATCAGCCCCAGCATTTT.

This chain links TRBV15 with TRBJ2-5; D unresolved. Germline V gene data show CDR1 as LNHNV and CDR2 as YYDKDF (reference sequence). The V end was cut by 5 bases, the J end by 4 bases, with 11 bases between. CDR3 size: 13 residues. The chain's CDR3 is CATSASFLETQYF. The CDR3 nucleotides read TGTGCCACCAGCGCGTCATTTTTAGAGACCCAGTACTTC.

This clonotype was seen a few times. This chain uses TRBV20-1 with TRBJ1-3, with 8 nucleotides matching TRBD1. J gave up 2 bases and V 6 bases, and 3 bases lay outside the gene matches. The CDR3 runs 13 residues. Germline assignment: CDR1 DFQATT and CDR2 SNEGSKA (reference sequence). CDR3 sequence (DNA): TGCAGTGCACCGACAGGGGCTGGAAACACCATATATTTT. Translating gives CSAPTGAGNTIYF.

This clonotype was detected only a few times. The chain carries TRBV20-1 and TRBJ2-1, with D perhaps being TRBD1 or TRBD2 (6 bases each). Trimming stripped 8 bases from V and 6 bases from J, with 23 bases between. CDR1 and CDR2 from the germline V gene are DFQATT and SNEGSKA (reference sequence). The CDR3 sequence is 15 residues long. Here the CDR3 reads CSSRVGGPGANEQFF. The DNA of the CDR3 is TGCAGTTCGAGGGTTGGGGGCCCGGGGGCCAATGAGCAGTTCTTC.